This T cell receptor (beta chain) emerged from a study of cytomegalovirus exposure and HLA in healthy donors. CDR3 length equals 14 residues. The junction had 3 bases not matched to a gene; V was cut back by 4 bases and J by 4 bases. Germline-derived CDR1 and CDR2 are SGHRS and YFSETQ. The PCR had 60 Vbeta and 13 Jbeta primers. Only in-frame clones appear in the TCRdb table, and some are missing; sequencing was by immunoSEQ multiplex PCR. Of about 72,000 clones listed, around 82% are singletons. This chain links TRBV5-1 with TRBJ1-3; TRBD1 matches at 9 bases. Sequences were obtained from PBMCs. The source of this sequence is a man in his forties in good health and CMV-seronegative. The CDR3 spells CASSPGTGGNTIYF. Written as DNA, the CDR3 is TGCGCCAGCAGCCCCGGGACAGGGGGAAACACCATATATTTT. Supplemented by reference TRBV5-1 and TRBJ1-3, the full variable domain reads KAGVTQTPRYLIKTRGQQVTLSCSPISGHRSVSWYQQTPGQGLQFLFEYFSETQRNKGNFPGRFSGRQFSNSRSEMNVSTLELGDSALYLCASSPGTGGNTIYFGEGSWLTVV.